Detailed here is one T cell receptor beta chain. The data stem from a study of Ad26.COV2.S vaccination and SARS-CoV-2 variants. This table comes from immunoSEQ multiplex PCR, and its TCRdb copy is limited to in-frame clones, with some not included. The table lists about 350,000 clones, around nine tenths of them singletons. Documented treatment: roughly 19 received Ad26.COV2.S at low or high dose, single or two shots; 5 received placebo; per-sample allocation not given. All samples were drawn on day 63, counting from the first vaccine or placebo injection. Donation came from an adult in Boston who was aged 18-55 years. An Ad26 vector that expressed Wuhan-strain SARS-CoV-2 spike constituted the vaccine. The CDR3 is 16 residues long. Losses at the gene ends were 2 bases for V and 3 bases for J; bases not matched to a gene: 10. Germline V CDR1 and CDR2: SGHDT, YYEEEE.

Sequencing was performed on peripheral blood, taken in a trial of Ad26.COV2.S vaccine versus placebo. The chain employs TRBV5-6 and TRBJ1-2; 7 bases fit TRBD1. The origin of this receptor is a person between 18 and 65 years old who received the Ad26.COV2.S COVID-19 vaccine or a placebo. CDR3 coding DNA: TGTGCCAGCAGCTTAGAAAGGACAGGTATTGACTATGGCTACACCTTC. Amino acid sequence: CASSLERTGIDYGYTF.